This T cell receptor (beta chain) stems from a study of T-cell memory formation after mild COVID-19. Study-level results: Contracting CD4+ clones lay largely in CM and EM, with CD8+ ones residing in EMRA.

Trimming shortened V by 3 bases and J by 3 bases, and 6 bases separated the two germline ends. The CDR3 loop spans 13 amino acids. CDR1 is SGHVS, CDR2 FQNEAQ, per germline. This clonotype has only a few counts. Its antigen is currently unknown. TCRdb itself ran the 5' RACE reads through MiXCR, one entry per CDR3 protein. Here the sample spans some 330,000 distinct CDR3 sequences, 20% to 25% being singletons. V usage is TRBV7-8 and J usage is TRBJ2-4, with no clear D. The receptor was isolated from an adult woman who had mild COVID-19 (a few samples of this study predate the infection). Cell type and time point are not known. The material sequenced was PBMCs or a T cell subset sorted from them (not recorded which). The CDR3 region has the DNA TGTGCCAGCAGCTTCAGGTTCAAAAACATTCAGTACTTC. Encoded protein: CASSFRFKNIQYF.